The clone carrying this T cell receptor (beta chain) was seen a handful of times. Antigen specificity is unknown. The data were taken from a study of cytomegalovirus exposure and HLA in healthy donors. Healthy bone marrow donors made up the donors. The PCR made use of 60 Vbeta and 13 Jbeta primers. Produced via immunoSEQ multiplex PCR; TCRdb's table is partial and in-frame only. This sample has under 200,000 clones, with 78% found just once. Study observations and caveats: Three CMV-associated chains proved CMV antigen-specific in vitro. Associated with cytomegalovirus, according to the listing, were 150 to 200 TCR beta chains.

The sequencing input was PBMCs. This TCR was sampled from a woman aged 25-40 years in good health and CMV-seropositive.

For the CDR3, the DNA is TGTGCCAGCAGCCCGACTAGCGGGACCTTTGGGGGAGATACGCAGTATTTT. Translated, it gives CASSPTSGTFGGDTQYF. V is TRBV7-9 and J is TRBJ2-3, with TRBD2 matching 11 bases. The junction had 12 bases not matched to a gene; V was cut back by 5 bases and J by 5 bases. The CDR3 length is 17 residues. Germline V gene lookup returns CDR1 SEHNR and CDR2 FQNEAQ (reference sequence). The full variable domain, in which reference TRBV7-9 and TRBJ2-3 provide the parts outside the CDR3, is DTGVSQNPRHKITKRGQNVTFRCDPISEHNRLYWYRQTLGQGPEFLTYFQNEAQLEKSRLLSDRFSAERPKGSFSTLEIQRTEQGDSAMYLCASSPTSGTFGGDTQYFGPGTRLTVL.